These 15 T cell receptor beta chains originate from one sample sequenced in a study of cytomegalovirus exposure and HLA in healthy donors. PCR amplification relied on 60 Vbeta primers (plus 13 Jbeta primers). Data came from immunoSEQ multiplex PCR; TCRdb stores just in-frame clones and leaves some out. The table records 200,000 to 250,000 clones, more than 75% of them present only once. The sequenced material came from PBMCs. These receptor sequences come from a male donor in good health and CMV-seronegative.

V gene TRBV7-3 combines with J gene TRBJ2-3; D unclear. CDR1 and CDR2 (germline): SGHTA, FQGTGA. The V and J ends lost 2 bases and 2 bases respectively, with 8 bases between them. The CDR3 consists of 14 residues. The CDR3 protein is CASSLGGYTDTQYF. CDR3 DNA: TGTGCCAGCAGCTTAGGCGGCTACACAGATACGCAGTATTTT.

The CDR3 nucleotides read TGTGCCAGTACCTCGGACAGGGATCACGACGAGCAGTACTTC. This encodes CASTSDRDHDEQYF. The rearrangement uses TRBV19 and TRBJ2-7; 8 bases match TRBD1. This CDR3 contains 14 residues. The V gene end was trimmed by 7 bases and the J gene end by 5 bases; junction bases not matched to a gene: 10. Germline CDR1 is LNHDA and CDR2 is SQIVND (reference sequence).

This chain joins TRBV27 and TRBJ2-7, with 14 bases aligning to TRBD2. Germline values: CDR1 MNHEY, CDR2 SMNVEV (reference sequence). With 5 bases clipped from V and 9 bases from J, the junction kept 12 bases outside the gene matches. The CDR3 contains 16 residues. CDR3 nucleotides: TGTGCCAGCAGTCGCGGGACTAGCGGGAGACCCAACGGGCAGTACTTC. It is translated as CASSRGTSGRPNGQYF.

V is TRBV4-1 and J is TRBJ2-7; D gene unclear. Germline assignment: CDR1 MGHRA and CDR2 YSYEKL. CDR3 size: 13 residues. V was shortened by 1 base and J by 1 base, with 5 bases between the two germline ends. In nucleotides, the CDR3 is TGCGCCAGCAGCCAAGCCCGGTCCTACGAGCAGTACTTC. Amino acid sequence: CASSQARSYEQYF.

The CDR3 nucleotides are TGTGCCAGCAGAGCTGGACAGGGGGGCGGCTACACCTTC. Amino acids: CASRAGQGGGYTF. J is TRBJ1-2 and V is TRBV6-5; 10 bases align to TRBD1. After removal of 6 bases from V and 8 bases from J, the junction contained 6 bases not matched to a gene. CDR1 and CDR2 (germline): MNHEY, SVGAGI. CDR3 length: 13 amino acids.

The chain uses TRBV9 and TRBJ2-7, with D possibly TRBD2 on 5 matching bases. V was cut by 4 bases and J by 2 bases, with 13 bases left in between. Looked up from germline, CDR1 is SGDLS and CDR2 is YYNGEE. The CDR3 is made up of 14 amino acids. The CDR3 sequence is CASSTGLAPYEQYF. The CDR3 region has the DNA TGTGCCAGCAGCACTGGACTGGCGCCCTACGAGCAGTACTTC.

The chain is built from TRBV20-1 and TRBJ2-5; TRBD2 agrees at 7 bases. Germline CDR1 and CDR2: DFQATT and SNEGSKA (reference sequence). This CDR3 spans 11 amino acids. V lost 3 bases to trimming and J lost 9 bases; unmatched junction nucleotides: 4. CDR3 in amino acids: CSARGGRAQYF. CDR3 nucleotides: TGCAGTGCTAGGGGGGGGAGGGCCCAGTACTTC.

This clone was found a few times. The V gene is TRBV5-1, the J gene TRBJ2-2; TRBD2 agrees at 13 bases. The germline V gene encodes CDR1 SGHRS and CDR2 YFSETQ. Unmatched junction bases numbered 9, after V lost 6 bases and J lost 4 bases. The CDR3 has 17 residues. This CDR3 is CASTWTSGSPSTGELFF. In DNA, the CDR3 is TGCGCCAGCACGTGGACTAGCGGGAGCCCTTCCACCGGGGAGCTGTTTTTT.

About this clone itself: The junction departs from the called germline gene at one end, perhaps through a read error. The chain carries TRBV28 and TRBJ2-7; a weak D match, TRBD2 (5 bases). Germline lookup yields CDR1 MDHEN and CDR2 SYDVKM. The CDR3 spans 15 residues. The CDR3 DNA follows: TGTGCCAGCAGTTTTGTCCTCAGAGGAGGTTACGAGCAGCACTTC. Protein sequence: CASSFVLRGGYEQHF.

The CDR3 sequence is CASSPQGGPEQFF. CDR3 in DNA: TGTGCCAGCTCACCCCAGGGGGGCCCCGAGCAGTTCTTC. This rearrangement joins TRBV18 to TRBJ2-1, with D possibly matching TRBD1 (7 bases). This CDR3 has 13 residues. The V and J ends lost 3 bases and 10 bases respectively, with 13 bases between them. The germline V gene encodes CDR1 KGHSH and CDR2 LQKENI.

The count of this clone is one. This sequence joins TRBV29-1 and TRBJ2-6; 7 nucleotides agree with TRBD1. V lost 3 bases to trimming and J lost 2 bases; unmatched junction nucleotides: 16. CDR1 and CDR2 from the germline V gene are SQVTM and ANQGSEA. The length of the CDR3 is 19 residues. The CDR3 region has the DNA TGCAGCGTTGATTTACTTGGGACAGTGGCTGGCCCTGGGGCCAACGTCCTGACTTTC. It specifies CSVDLLGTVAGPGANVLTF.

V and J are TRBV27 and TRBJ1-1; 11 nucleotides line up with TRBD1. V trimming: 6 bases; J trimming: 2 bases; junction bases outside the gene matches: 5. The CDR3 contains 15 residues. In germline, CDR1 is MNHEY, CDR2 SMNVEV (reference sequence). The CDR3 is CASRPGTGGNTEAFF. The CDR3 DNA reads TGTGCCAGCAGACCCGGGACAGGGGGAAACACTGAAGCTTTCTTT.

This clone was detected only a few times. The V call is TRBV19, the J call TRBJ1-1; D is perhaps TRBD1 (6 bases). V was trimmed by 6 bases and J by 2 bases, leaving 10 bases between them. CDR1 LNHDA and CDR2 SQIVND come from the germline V gene (reference sequence). The CDR3 length is 13 residues. CDR3 residues: CASSGQLNTEAFF. DNA of the CDR3: TGTGCCAGTAGCGGACAGCTAAACACTGAAGCTTTCTTT.

This clone was recorded once. The chain employs TRBV7-8 and TRBJ2-7, with 10 bases fitting TRBD2. Losses at the gene ends were 3 bases for V and 4 bases for J; bases not matched to a gene: 12. The CDR3 runs to 17 residues. Germline V gives CDR1 SGHVS, CDR2 FQNEAQ. Written as DNA, the CDR3 is TGTGCCAGCAGCTTTGGGACTAGCGTCGAGGTGCGATACGAGCAGTACTTC. Its translation is CASSFGTSVEVRYEQYF. The full variable domain, completed using reference TRBV7-8 and TRBJ2-7, is GAGVSQSPRYKVAKRGQDVALRCDPISGHVSLFWYQQALGQGPEFLTYFQNEAQLDKSGLPSDRFFAERPEGSVSTLKIQRTQQEDSAVYLCASSFGTSVEVRYEQYFGPGTRLTVT.

The chain links TRBV27 to TRBJ2-1; 8 bases line up with TRBD2. Germline V gives CDR1 MNHEY, CDR2 SMNVEV (reference sequence). V was clipped by 2 bases and J by 9 bases; unmatched bases: 3. The CDR3 runs to 13 residues. The CDR3 protein is CASSLTAGGEQFF. CDR3 bases: TGTGCCAGCAGTTTAACCGCGGGAGGTGAGCAGTTCTTC.